This T cell receptor (beta chain) is drawn from a study of beta chain features in type 1 diabetes listed by TCRdb under 2018. As for the study more broadly: No differences in mean age, gender distribution, total cell number or subset yield were found between patients and healthy donors. Across all samples, approximately 100 million sorted cells were examined, and cell number per subset correlated strongly with RNA yield. The study compared the TCRB repertoires of sorted circulating CD4+ T cell subsets in recently diagnosed type 1 diabetes patients with those in matched healthy donors. Regulatory and stem cell-like memory subsets were obtained from only 8 patients and about 8 healthy donors, while naive and central memory subsets were obtained from all 30 or so donors.

The High Capacity cDNA Reverse Transcription Kit was used to reverse transcribe all of the isolated RNA, meaning that expressed TCRB transcripts were what got sequenced. For stem cell-like memory T cell samples, survey-depth immunoSEQ sequencing was used, averaging around 910,000 total reads per sample. After sorted cells were lysed in RLT buffer, RNA was extracted with DNase-treated RNeasy Micro or Mini kits, with the choice depending on cell number. To prevent cross-contamination, each cell subset was processed individually, whereas patient and healthy donor samples were processed jointly. TCRB sequences were amplified from cDNA with the immunoSEQ multiplex PCR, producing 87-bp fragments spanning the CDR3 region. Sequencing of the amplicons was performed on the Illumina HiSeq platform. The authors' analysis ran thus. PCR bias was corrected computationally using synthetic template baselines, and reads within Hamming distance 2 were collapsed, with unmergeable singletons discarded. Reads were aligned against IMGT to assign V, D and J genes, CDR3 length and insertions or deletions at six rearrangement sites. Within each subset, clonotype counts were normalized to sorted cell number, after which true diversity and Gini coefficients were computed with the tcR R package. The overlap coefficient, calculated on TCRB nucleotide sequences, was used to quantify repertoire sharing. The immuneACCESS repertoire file appears here via TCRdb, limited to in-frame rearrangements. These files lack a portion of the clones; in checked studies, under half of the deficit traces to unresolved V genes, and the cause of the others is not known. That table furnishes V, J and clone size, whereas the DNA furnished D and trimming. This sample lists under 90,000 clones; around 32% were detected once. The ten largest clones represent 0.4% to 0.55% of the sample.

This clone was found a few times. The antigen this receptor binds is unknown. Nothing much larger sits one base from this clone, and base qualities are not available. Broader findings and caveats from the paper: Shorter templates might have been favored by PCR, but patient and control samples were amplified and corrected together, so both groups would have been affected equally by any skew. Because small numbers of individuals were included in the HLA sub-analyses, any influence of HLA type on TCRB rearrangement was left unresolved. Naive, central memory and regulatory TCRB repertoires appeared to be more similar among patients than among healthy donors. Because cDNA was sequenced instead of genomic DNA, highly expressing activated cells could be over-represented, though the groups showed no difference in activation or CD3 levels. Patients with type 1 diabetes made fewer insertions and deleted more nucleotides at VDJ recombination sites, implying thymic rearrangement abnormalities. In all four CD4+ subsets, TCRB CDR3 length was moderately but significantly shorter in type 1 diabetes patients.

From each donor, a single peripheral blood sample of roughly 0.11 L on average was drawn into heparinised tubes. Using a panel that included CD45RO, CCR7, CD25, CD127, CD95 and CD27, naive, central memory, regulatory and stem cell-like memory CD4+ T cells were sorted on a BD FACSAria II. A purity above 98% was achieved for all sorted populations. PBMCs were separated immediately by Lymphoprep density gradient centrifugation and were stained directly, without being cultured. So that batch effects would be minimized, each experiment stained and sorted samples in pairs, pairing one healthy donor with one patient. Reading the germline V gene gives CDR1 SGHRS and CDR2 YFSETQ. The CDR3 measures 14 amino acids from cysteine to phenylalanine. Left in the record is the CDR3 DNA by itself, 42 bases read in frame from the first base. The V end loses 4 bases and the J end loses 2 bases, and a stretch of 12 bases separates them.

This TCR derives from a woman aged 18-29 years in good health. Material for sequencing was stem cell memory CD4+ T cells from blood. This sample's cell subset or site label indicates: stem cell-like memory CD4+ T cells. The chain couples TRBV5-1 to TRBJ1-2; D gene: possibly TRBD1, on 6 matching bases. For the CDR3, the sequence is CASSQGQLNYGYTF. The DNA sequence is as follows: TGCGCCAGCAGCCAAGGACAGCTAAACTATGGCTACACCTTC.